The T cell receptor beta chain under discussion was sequenced for a study of T cells in tuberculosis. This table comes from immunoSEQ multiplex PCR, and its TCRdb copy is limited to in-frame clones, with some not included. The table records some 30,000 clones, about 91% of them present only once. Time point in this sample: new active TB diagnosis, blood taken before or within 7 days of starting treatment. Each clinical donor contributed on average about 92,000 T cells from unsorted cryopreserved PBMC. Germline V gene data show CDR1 as SGHTA and CDR2 as FQGNSA. Trimming removed 0 bases from V and 3 bases from J, with 12 bases in between. CDR3 size: 15 residues. General study points: Shorter CDR3-alpha in active tuberculosis partly drove smaller distances.

Worth noting for this clone: The antigen is unknown.

Here the sequenced sample was PBMCs, taken at tuberculosis diagnosis. The receptor comes from an adult with tuberculosis. The gene calls are TRBV7-2 and TRBJ2-7; no clear D. The CDR3 sequence is CASSLARRRSYEQYF. CDR3 coding DNA: TGTGCCAGCAGCTTAGCGCGTCGAAGAAGCTACGAGCAGTACTTC.